This record covers a single T cell receptor beta chain. This record comes from a study of radiation and T cells in renal cell carcinoma. Specified time point: blood 4 weeks post-SBRT, at nephrectomy. As to treatment: 15 Gy SBRT to primary tumor, nephrectomy 4 weeks later. Nephrectomy followed 15 Gy stereotactic body radiation by 4 weeks. With 5 bases clipped from V and 5 bases from J, the junction kept 11 bases outside the gene matches. Germline CDR1 reads SEHNR; CDR2 reads FQNEAQ (reference sequence). This CDR3 contains 17 residues. Clones were read by immunoSEQ multiplex PCR, and TCRdb kept only the in-frame ones, dropping some. The data show 150,000 to 200,000 clones, about 87% seen once.

This TCR was recovered from a woman between 45 and 65 years old with renal cell carcinoma. The V and J genes are TRBV7-9 and TRBJ2-5; 13 bases line up with TRBD2. Material: blood, obtained from a patient whose treatment included radiotherapy and nephrectomy. As DNA, the CDR3 is TGTGCCAGCAGCCATATACTAGCGGGGGGGCCCGAGGAGACCCAGTACTTC. Amino acids: CASSHILAGGPEETQYF.